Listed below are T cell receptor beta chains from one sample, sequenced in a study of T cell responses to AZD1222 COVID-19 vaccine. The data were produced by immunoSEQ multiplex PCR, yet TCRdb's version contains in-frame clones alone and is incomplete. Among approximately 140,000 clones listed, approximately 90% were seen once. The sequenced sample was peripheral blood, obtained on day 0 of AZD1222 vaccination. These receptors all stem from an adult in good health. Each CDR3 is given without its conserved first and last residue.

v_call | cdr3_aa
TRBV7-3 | ASSSSGSTEAF
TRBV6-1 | ASSDASHRQGRSYEQY
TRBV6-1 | ASSETSGSGANVLT
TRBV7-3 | ASSLIGTSGEQF
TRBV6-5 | ASSYGGRTDTQY
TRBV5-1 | ASSPEGGTYGYT
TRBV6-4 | ASSEGLFGQGASYGYT
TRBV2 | ASSQDGNGYT
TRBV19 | ASRTQADTEAF
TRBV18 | ASSPPGQDSYEQY
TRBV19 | ASSSGGEYNEQF
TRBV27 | ASRAGGVKNIQY
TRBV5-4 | ASSRGTGESDTQY
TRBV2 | AGQEDRAGEQY
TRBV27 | ASIGQPNTEAF
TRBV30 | AWSPPWPTGELF
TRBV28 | ASSRTGTASYGYT
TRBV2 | ASKSTGNQPQH
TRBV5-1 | ASSLGTSQYNEQF
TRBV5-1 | ASSLSLLDRGLAF
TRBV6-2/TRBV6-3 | ASSYTPGQGVYPDTLH
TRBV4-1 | ASSQVTLPRGRWGNQPQH
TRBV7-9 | ASSLMSGPTGELF
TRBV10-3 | AIRSGTDYGYT
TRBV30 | AWTRAGTPNEKLF
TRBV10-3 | AISGGVTNTEAF
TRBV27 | ASSLIGGKVYEQY
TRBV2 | ASSPSSYEQY
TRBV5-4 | ASSFRVSNTEAF
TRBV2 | VCTLANEADTQY
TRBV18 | ASSPPSGGSQPQH
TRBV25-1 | ASTEVRSGSPLH
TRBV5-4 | ASSFPDRTQYGYT
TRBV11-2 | ASSEQFLGKLF
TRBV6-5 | ASSPGRGQPQH
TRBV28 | ASSSRRPPTSF
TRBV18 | ASSLIDRGPEAF
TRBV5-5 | ASSLVRAGRTEAF
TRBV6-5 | ASSLYRGLNYGYT
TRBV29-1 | SVYSGGALREQY
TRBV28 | ASIIAGALLGNEQF
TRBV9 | ASSGRDSSYNEQF